The 27 T cell receptor beta chains below all came from one sample that was sequenced in a study of blood T cell repertoires in COVID-19. Libraries were prepared by immunoSEQ multiplex PCR; TCRdb keeps only in-frame clonotypes and omits some of them. The profile shows 130,000 or so clones, more than 60% of them singletons. Sequencing input: peripheral blood. These receptor sequences come from a woman in her 70s with acute or convalescent COVID-19.

J is TRBJ1-4 and V is TRBV28; tentative D call: TRBD1 (5 bases). V was cut by 6 bases and J by 4 bases, with 12 bases left in between. In germline, CDR1 is MDHEN, CDR2 SYDVKM. This CDR3 has 14 residues. CDR3 in amino acids: CASRQGSGNEKLFF. CDR3 bases: TGTGCCAGCAGGCAGGGTTCTGGTAATGAAAAACTGTTTTTT.

This clone has just a few counts. The chain uses TRBV28 and TRBJ2-5, with D unresolved. CDR3 size: 12 residues. CDR1 is MDHEN and CDR2 is SYDVKM in the germline V gene. The V and J ends lost 4 bases and 4 bases respectively, with 7 bases between them. The CDR3, as DNA: TGTGCCAGCAGTTCGCTAGTAGAGACCCAGTACTTC. Amino acid sequence: CASSSLVETQYF.

The CDR3 nucleotides read TGTGCCAGTAGTATAGACAGGACAGCTCGCTATGGCTACACCTTC. Its translation is CASSIDRTARYGYTF. The chain combines TRBV19 with TRBJ1-2; tentatively, D is TRBD1 (6 bases). The ends were cut back, 0 bases at V and 4 bases at J, with 12 bases in the middle. Germline V gene sequence: CDR1 LNHDA, CDR2 SQIVND (reference sequence). CDR3 length: 15 amino acids.

The rearrangement joins TRBV5-6 to TRBJ1-2; D remains ambiguous. Germline V lookup: CDR1 SGHDT, CDR2 YYEEEE. V lost 3 bases and J 7 bases, leaving 16 bases between the germline ends. This CDR3 region has 14 residues. The CDR3 is CASSYGGEAGGYTF. The CDR3 nucleotides read TGTGCCAGCAGCTACGGTGGGGAGGCGGGTGGCTACACCTTC.

The CDR3: CASSLAGEDEKLFF. In nucleotides, the CDR3 is TGTGCCAGCAGCTTAGCAGGGGAGGATGAAAAACTGTTTTTT. V usage is TRBV7-9 and J usage is TRBJ1-4; tentatively, D is TRBD1 (5 bases). The V and J ends lost 0 bases and 6 bases respectively, with 8 bases between them. The CDR3 covers 14 residues. Germline V CDR1 and CDR2: SEHNR, FQNEAQ (reference sequence).

This clone has a count of ten or more. The J gene is TRBJ1-2, the V gene TRBV18, with unresolved D. Germline-derived CDR1 and CDR2 are KGHSH and LQKENI. The length of the CDR3 is 15 residues. The V end lost 2 bases, the J end lost 8 bases, and 18 bases lay between the germline ends. The CDR3 here is CASSPSEGSLRGYTF. The CDR3 DNA reads as TGTGCCAGCTCACCATCCGAGGGCAGCTTGCGGGGCTACACCTTC.

This clone has at least ten counts. The chain is built from TRBV9 and TRBJ2-2; 8 nucleotides agree with TRBD1. V was pared by 7 bases and J by 4 bases, with 12 bases of the junction left unmatched. Germline assignment: CDR1 SGDLS and CDR2 YYNGEE. This CDR3 has 16 amino acids. The CDR3 DNA sequence: TGTGCCAGCGGAAGCAGACAGGGGTTGGGCACCGGGGAGCTGTTTTTT. Its translation is CASGSRQGLGTGELFF.

This clone was recorded only once. This chain connects TRBV5-4 to TRBJ2-3; TRBD1 matches at 10 bases. In germline, CDR1 is SGHNT, CDR2 YYREEE (reference sequence). Trimming removed 4 bases from V and 0 bases from J; junction bases left unmatched: 5. The CDR3 is 16 amino acids. The CDR3 DNA follows: TGTGCCAGCAGCCTAGGGACAGGGGTTAGCACAGATACGCAGTATTTT. This sequence encodes CASSLGTGVSTDTQYF.

This clone came up a few times. The J gene is TRBJ1-3, the V gene TRBV11-2; the match to TRBD1 covers 7 bases. Germline assignment: CDR1 SGHAT and CDR2 FQNNGV. The CDR3 contains 17 residues. The V gene end was trimmed by 4 bases and the J gene end by 0 bases; junction bases not matched to a gene: 9. In DNA form, the CDR3 reads TGTGCCAGCAGCTCTCGCCTGGGACAGCACTCTGGAAACACCATATATTTT. It specifies CASSSRLGQHSGNTIYF.

This clone was seen once. J is TRBJ2-2 and V is TRBV18; D uncertain. Trimming took 5 bases from V and 1 from J, leaving 11 bases between them. The germline V gene encodes CDR1 KGHSH and CDR2 LQKENI. CDR3 size: 15 residues. For the CDR3, the DNA is TGTGCCAGCTCATTGGCAGGCTGGAACACCGGGGAGCTGTTTTTT. Encoded protein: CASSLAGWNTGELFF.

V is TRBV4-1 and J is TRBJ1-1; 7 bases agree with TRBD1. Unmatched junction bases numbered 6, after V lost 2 bases and J lost 0 bases. The CDR3 length is 16 residues. The germline V gene encodes CDR1 MGHRA and CDR2 YSYEKL. This chain's CDR3 is CASSQLAGGMNTEAFF. Here the CDR3 DNA reads TGCGCCAGCAGCCAACTGGCAGGGGGGATGAACACTGAAGCTTTCTTT.

The chain has TRBV7-9 and TRBJ2-7; TRBD1 matches 7 bases. After removal of 5 bases from V and 0 bases from J, the junction contained 10 bases not matched to a gene. The germline CDR1 and CDR2 sequences are SEHNR and FQNEAQ (reference sequence). The CDR3 extends over 16 amino acids. The CDR3 reads CASSPQTGILSYEQYF. CDR3 DNA sequence: TGTGCCAGCAGCCCCCAGACAGGGATCCTCTCCTACGAGCAGTACTTC.

The V call is TRBV5-1, the J call TRBJ1-2, with 7 nucleotides matching TRBD1. J gave up 0 bases and V 1 base, and 3 bases lay outside the gene matches. The length of the CDR3 is 15 residues. CDR1 SGHRS and CDR2 YFSETQ come from the germline V gene. CDR3 sequence reads: CASSLWTGANYGYTF. The CDR3 DNA is TGCGCCAGCAGCTTGTGGACAGGAGCTAACTATGGCTACACCTTC.

The CDR3 DNA reads as TGCGCCAGCAGCCGATCACCCGCTGGGACAGGGAGAAATCAGCCCCAGCATTTT. This sequence encodes CASSRSPAGTGRNQPQHF. The chain joins TRBV5-1 to TRBJ1-5; 9 bases match TRBD1. This CDR3 is 18 amino acids long. From germline, CDR1 is SGHRS and CDR2 YFSETQ. V was clipped by 4 bases and J by 4 bases; unmatched bases: 15.

The V call is TRBV6-2 or TRBV6-3, the J call TRBJ2-4; unclear D gene. Looked up from germline, CDR1 is MNHEY and CDR2 is SVGEGT. This CDR3 contains 14 residues. The germline V and J ends were trimmed by 5 bases and 4 bases, with 12 bases remaining between them. Here the CDR3 reads CASSASEAKNIQYF. In DNA, the CDR3 is TGTGCCAGCAGTGCCTCCGAGGCGAAAAACATTCAGTACTTC.

The chain employs TRBV10-2 and TRBJ1-2, with a weak D call TRBD1 (5 bases). Trimming removed 2 bases at V and 6 bases at J, with 13 bases between. Germline CDR1 WSHSY, CDR2 SAAADI. There are 14 residues in the CDR3. As DNA, the CDR3 is TGCGCCAGCAGTGAGCCGGGACGGGGGAATGGCTACACCTTC. Its translation is CASSEPGRGNGYTF.

The V call is TRBV11-2, the J call TRBJ2-2, with 9 bases identical to TRBD1. This CDR3 comprises 13 residues. CDR1 is SGHAT and CDR2 is FQNNGV in the germline V gene. The V gene end was trimmed by 5 bases and the J gene end by 7 bases; junction bases not matched to a gene: 2. The CDR3 DNA follows: TGTGCCAGCAGCCGACAGGGGGGCGGGGAGCTGTTTTTT. Encoded protein: CASSRQGGGELFF.

The chain links TRBV10-2 to TRBJ1-6; the D gene is possibly TRBD1 (5 bases). Trimming shortened V by 2 bases and J by 0 bases, and 5 bases separated the two germline ends. The CDR3 extends over 15 amino acids. From germline, CDR1 is WSHSY and CDR2 SAAADI. In nucleotides, the CDR3 is TGCGCCAGCAGTGAGGACAGCTCCTATAATTCACCCCTCCACTTT. It yields the protein CASSEDSSYNSPLHF.

The J gene is TRBJ1-4, the V gene TRBV20-1; 8 nucleotides line up with TRBD1. V lost 3 bases to trimming and J lost 4 bases; unmatched junction nucleotides: 7. Per germline, CDR1 DFQATT and CDR2 SNEGSKA (reference sequence). The CDR3 totals 15 residues. CDR3 coding DNA: TGCAGTGCTAGTTCGCAGGGGGCCGATAATGAAAAACTGTTTTTT. This sequence encodes CSASSQGADNEKLFF.

The chain combines TRBV28 with TRBJ1-2; tentative D call: TRBD1 (6 bases). CDR3 length: 17 residues. Deletions cut 5 bases from V and 1 base from J, with 20 bases between. Germline V gives CDR1 MDHEN, CDR2 SYDVKM. The CDR3 bases are TGTGCCAGCAGTCCCGCCGGGCAGGGGAAGGGTAACTATGGCTACACCTTC. As protein: CASSPAGQGKGNYGYTF.

J is TRBJ1-2 and V is TRBV6-5; 7 nucleotides line up with TRBD1. CDR1 is MNHEY and CDR2 is SVGAGI in the germline V gene. CDR3 length: 14 amino acids. The V segment lost 10 bases and the J segment 0 bases; nucleotides outside the gene matches: 8. Here the CDR3 DNA reads TGTGCCACGAGCCAAGGGACAGCTAACTATGGCTACACCTTC. Its protein is CATSQGTANYGYTF.

This clone has a handful of counts. The V call is TRBV28, the J call TRBJ2-3; 9 bases map to TRBD1. CDR3 size: 15 residues. Germline trimming cut 6 bases from V and 0 bases from J; bases unmatched to any gene: 4. Per the germline V gene, CDR1 is MDHEN and CDR2 is SYDVKM. The CDR3 DNA is TGTGCCAGCAGGGGGGGGACAGGGAGCACAGATACGCAGTATTTT. Translating gives CASRGGTGSTDTQYF.

This chain links TRBV6-1 with TRBJ2-5; no definite D call. V shed 1 base and J shed 4 bases, with 7 bases lying between them. CDR3 length: 13 residues. From germline, CDR1 is MNHNS and CDR2 SASEGT. Written as DNA, the CDR3 is TGTGCCAGCAGTGAAGGGCCAGGAGAGACCCAGTACTTC. It specifies CASSEGPGETQYF.

The chain links TRBV29-1 to TRBJ1-4; D is undetermined. In germline, CDR1 is SQVTM, CDR2 ANQGSEA. The V end was cut by 7 bases, the J end by 1 base, with 7 bases between. The CDR3 extends over 12 amino acids. CDR3: CSAQITNEKLFF. CDR3 bases: TGCAGCGCGCAAATAACTAATGAAAAACTGTTTTTT.

The J gene is TRBJ2-7, the V gene TRBV10-3; 8 bases agree with TRBD1. CDR1 and CDR2 (germline): ENHRY, SYGVKD. The CDR3 sequence is 12 residues long. Unmatched junction bases numbered 5, after V lost 8 bases and J lost 5 bases. CDR3 nucleotides: TGTGCCATCCGACAGGGGATGGACGAGCAGTACTTC. It codes for CAIRQGMDEQYF.

This clone has a count of ten or more. The chain employs TRBV5-4 and TRBJ2-4; 8 bases align to TRBD1. Looked up from germline, CDR1 is SGHNT and CDR2 is YYREEE (reference sequence). CDR3 size: 15 residues. The V and J ends lost 4 bases and 0 bases, in that order; junction bases with no gene match: 3. The CDR3 coding sequence is TGTGCCAGCAGCCGGACAGGGCAAGCCAAAAACATTCAGTACTTC. This encodes CASSRTGQAKNIQYF.

This chain connects TRBV19 to TRBJ2-1, with 7 bases aligning to TRBD2. Germline assignment: CDR1 LNHDA and CDR2 SQIVND (reference sequence). The CDR3 totals 14 residues. V dropped 11 bases and J dropped 5; count of bases not matched to a gene: 12. For the CDR3, the DNA is TGTGCCGTCGGGAGGTGGGCGGGGGACAATGAGCAGTTCTTC. Translating gives CAVGRWAGDNEQFF.